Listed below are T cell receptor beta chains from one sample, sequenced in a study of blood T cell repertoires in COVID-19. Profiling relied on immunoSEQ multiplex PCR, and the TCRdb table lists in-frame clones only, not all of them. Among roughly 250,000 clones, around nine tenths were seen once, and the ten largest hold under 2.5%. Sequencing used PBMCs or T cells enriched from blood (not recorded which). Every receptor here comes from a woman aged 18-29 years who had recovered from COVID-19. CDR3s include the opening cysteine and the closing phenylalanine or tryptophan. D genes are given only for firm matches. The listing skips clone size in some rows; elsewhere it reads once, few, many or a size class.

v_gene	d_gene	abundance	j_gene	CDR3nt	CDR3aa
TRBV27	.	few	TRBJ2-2	TGTGCCAGCAGTTTAGGCGGTTTGAACACCGGGGAGCTGTTTTTT	CASSLGGLNTGELFF
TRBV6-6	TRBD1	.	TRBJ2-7	TGTGCCAGCAGCCGACAGGGCCACGAGCAGTACTTC	CASSRQGHEQYF
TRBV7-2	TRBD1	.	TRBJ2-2	TGTGCCAGCAGCTCCCGATGGACAGGGAACACCGGGGAGCTGTTTTTT	CASSSRWTGNTGELFF
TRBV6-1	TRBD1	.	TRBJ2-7	TGTGCCAGCAGTGAAGTAGGGGGCAGCTCCTACGAGCAGTACTTC	CASSEVGGSSYEQYF
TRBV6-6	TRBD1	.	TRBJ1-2	TGTGCCAGCAGGGAGGGACAGTTGGACGGCTACACCTTC	CASREGQLDGYTF
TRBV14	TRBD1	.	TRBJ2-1	TGTGCCAGCAGCCGGTACGGGACAGTCTACAATGAGCAGTTCTTC	CASSRYGTVYNEQFF
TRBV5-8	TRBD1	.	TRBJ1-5	TGTGCCAGCAGCCCCGGGACAGGCGCTAATCAGCCCCAGCATTTT	CASSPGTGANQPQHF
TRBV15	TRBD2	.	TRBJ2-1	TGTGCCACCAGCAGAGACAGGGTTGGGCTAGCGGTGGATTATGGGCAGTTCTTC	CATSRDRVGLAVDYGQFF
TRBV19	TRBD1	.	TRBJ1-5	TGTGCCAGTAGTAAACAGGGGGCTGGCAATCAGCCCCAGCATTTT	CASSKQGAGNQPQHF
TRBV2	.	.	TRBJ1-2	TGTGCCAGCAGTGAGAGTCGGGGTTCGGGCTACACCTTC	CASSESRGSGYTF
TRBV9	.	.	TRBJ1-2	TGTGCCAGCAGCGTAGGGGGGCTCGAGGCGGTAATAGCTAACTATGGCTACACCTTC	CASSVGGLEAVIANYGYTF
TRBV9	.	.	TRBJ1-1	TGTGCCAGCAGCGTACTGGGGAGGGAGCCCTGGAGAAACACTGAAGCTTTCTTT	CASSVLGREPWRNTEAFF
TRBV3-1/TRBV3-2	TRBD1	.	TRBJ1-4	TGTGCCAGCAGCCGCCAGACAGGGTTGGCTAATGAAAAACTGTTTTTT	CASSRQTGLANEKLFF
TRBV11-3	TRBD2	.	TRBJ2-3	TGTGCCAGCAGCTTTGGACCTTGGGGGGGGGAGAGCACAGATACGCAGTATTTT	CASSFGPWGGESTDTQYF
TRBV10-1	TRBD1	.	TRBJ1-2	TGCGCCACTCCGACAGGGATTTTGAACTATGGCTACACCTTC	CATPTGILNYGYTF
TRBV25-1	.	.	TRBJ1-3	TGTGCCAGCAGTGAAGACGACAGGCACTCTGGAAACACCATATATTTT	CASSEDDRHSGNTIYF
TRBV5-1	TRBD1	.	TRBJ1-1	TGCGCCAGCAGCGAGGAAAGACAGGGGAGCACTGAAGCTTTCTTT	CASSEERQGSTEAFF
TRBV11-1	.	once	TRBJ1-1	TGTGCCAGCAGCGGGCCGGGACTGAAGAACACTGAAGCTTTCTTT	CASSGPGLKNTEAFF
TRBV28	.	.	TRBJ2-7	TGTGCCAGCAGTTTAGGTGGGGGCGGGAGCTCCTACGAGCAGTACTTC	CASSLGGGGSSYEQYF
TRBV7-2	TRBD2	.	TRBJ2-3	TGTGCCAGCGGAGCGGGGGTGGCAGATACGCAGTATTTT	CASGAGVADTQYF
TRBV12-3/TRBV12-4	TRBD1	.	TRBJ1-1	TGTGCCAGCAGGACAGGGCAGAACACTGAAGCTTTCTTT	CASRTGQNTEAFF
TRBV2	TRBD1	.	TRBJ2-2	TGTGCCAGCCGACAGGGCGTCACCGGGGAGCTGTTTTTT	CASRQGVTGELFF
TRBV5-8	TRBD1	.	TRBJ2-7	TGTGCCAGCAGCTTGAGGGACAGGAACTACGAGCAGTACTTC	CASSLRDRNYEQYF
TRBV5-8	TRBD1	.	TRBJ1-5	TGTGCCAGCAGCTTGGGAGGGGGCTTTCAGCCCCAGCATTTT	CASSLGGGFQPQHF
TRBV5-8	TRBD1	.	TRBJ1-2	TGTGCCAGCAGCCAGGACAGGGCCCTCGGCTACACCTTC	CASSQDRALGYTF
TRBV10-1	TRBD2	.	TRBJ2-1	TGCGCCAGCAGTGAGCCTGGACTAGCGGGAACCAATGAGCAGTTCTTC	CASSEPGLAGTNEQFF
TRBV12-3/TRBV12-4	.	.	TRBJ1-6	TGTGCCAGCAGACTAGGGAATTCACCCCTCCACTTT	CASRLGNSPLHF
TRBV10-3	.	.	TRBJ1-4	TGTGCCATCAGTCGCGGAGGGGATGAAAAACTGTTTTTT	CAISRGGDEKLFF
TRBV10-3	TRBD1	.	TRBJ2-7	TGTGCCATCTCGGACAGGGAGCATGCCGAGCAGTACTTC	CAISDREHAEQYF
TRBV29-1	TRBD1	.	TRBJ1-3	TGCAGCGTTGCTGACAGGGCCGGAAACACCATATATTTT	CSVADRAGNTIYF
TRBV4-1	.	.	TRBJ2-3	TGCGCCAGCAGCCAAGAACAGGCAGATACGCAGTATTTT	CASSQEQADTQYF
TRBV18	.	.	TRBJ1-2	TGTGCCAGCTCACCATCGGCGACAGTCCATGGCTACACCTTC	CASSPSATVHGYTF
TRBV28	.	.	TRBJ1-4	TGTGCCAGCAGTCAGACATCTCCCAATAATGAAAAACTGTTTTTT	CASSQTSPNNEKLFF
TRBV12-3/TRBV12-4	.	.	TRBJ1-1	TGTGCCAGCAGTCAAGGGAGGAACACTGAAGCTTTCTTT	CASSQGRNTEAFF
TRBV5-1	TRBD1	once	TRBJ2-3	TGCGCCAGCAGCTTGGACAGGGGGGTTAGCACAGATACGCAGTATTTT	CASSLDRGVSTDTQYF
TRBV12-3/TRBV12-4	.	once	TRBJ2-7	TGTGCCAGCAGTTTACGGGAGAAGCAGTACTTC	CASSLREKQYF
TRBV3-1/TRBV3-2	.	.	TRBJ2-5	TGTGCCAGCAGGGATACTAGGGAGACCCAGTACTTC	CASRDTRETQYF
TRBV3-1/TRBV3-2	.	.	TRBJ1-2	TGTGCCAGCAGCCAGGGAGGAAACTATGGCTACACCTTC	CASSQGGNYGYTF
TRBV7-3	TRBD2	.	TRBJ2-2	TGTGCCAGCAGCTTATCTAGCGGGGCGAACACCGGGGAGCTGTTTTTT	CASSLSSGANTGELFF
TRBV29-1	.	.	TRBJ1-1	TGCAGCGTTGATCAGACAGACATGAACACTGAAGCTTTCTTT	CSVDQTDMNTEAFF
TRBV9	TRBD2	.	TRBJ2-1	TGTGCCAGCAGCGTAGGACTAGCGGGGCGAGGCGGGGAGCAGTTCTTC	CASSVGLAGRGGEQFF
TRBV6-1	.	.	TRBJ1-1	TGTGCCAGCATCGAAGCCCCAGGGATGGAGAACACTGAAGCTTTCTTT	CASIEAPGMENTEAFF
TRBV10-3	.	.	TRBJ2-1	TGTGCCATCAGTGACACCCTCGCGCCGAACAATGAGCAGTTCTTC	CAISDTLAPNNEQFF
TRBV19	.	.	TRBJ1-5	TGTGCCAGTATTGCGGGTCAGAATCAGCCCCAGCATTTT	CASIAGQNQPQHF
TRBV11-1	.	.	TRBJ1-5	TGTGCCAGCAGCCCCGACTCGGATCAGCCCCAGCATTTT	CASSPDSDQPQHF